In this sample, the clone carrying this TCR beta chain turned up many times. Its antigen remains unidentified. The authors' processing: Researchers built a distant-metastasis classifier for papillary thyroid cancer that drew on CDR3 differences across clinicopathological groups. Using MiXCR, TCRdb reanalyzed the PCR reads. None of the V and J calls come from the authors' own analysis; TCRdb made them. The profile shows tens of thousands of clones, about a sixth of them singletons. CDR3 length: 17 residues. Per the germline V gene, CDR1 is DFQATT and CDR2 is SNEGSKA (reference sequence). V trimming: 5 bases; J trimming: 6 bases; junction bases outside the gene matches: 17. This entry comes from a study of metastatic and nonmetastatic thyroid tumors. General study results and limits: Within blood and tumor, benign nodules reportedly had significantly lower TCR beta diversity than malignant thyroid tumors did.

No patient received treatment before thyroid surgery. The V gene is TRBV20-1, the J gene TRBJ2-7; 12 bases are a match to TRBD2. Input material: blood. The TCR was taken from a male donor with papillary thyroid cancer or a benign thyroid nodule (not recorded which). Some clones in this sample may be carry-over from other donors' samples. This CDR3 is CSALKLTSGSYGVEQYF. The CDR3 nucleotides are TGCAGTGCTTTAAAATTGACTAGCGGGAGCTATGGGGTCGAGCAGTACTTC.